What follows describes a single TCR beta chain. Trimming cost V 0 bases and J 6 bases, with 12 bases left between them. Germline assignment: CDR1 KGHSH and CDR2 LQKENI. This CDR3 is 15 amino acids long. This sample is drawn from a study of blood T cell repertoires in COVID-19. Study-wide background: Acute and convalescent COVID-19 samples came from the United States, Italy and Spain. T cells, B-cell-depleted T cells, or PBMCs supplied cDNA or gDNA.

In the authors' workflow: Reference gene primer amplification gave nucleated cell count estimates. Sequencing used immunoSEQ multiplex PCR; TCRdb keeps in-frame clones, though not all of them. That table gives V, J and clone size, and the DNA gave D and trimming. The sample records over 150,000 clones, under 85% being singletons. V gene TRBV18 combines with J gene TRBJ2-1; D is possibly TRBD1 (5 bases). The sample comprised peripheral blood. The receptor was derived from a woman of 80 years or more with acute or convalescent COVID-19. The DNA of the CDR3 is TGTGCCAGCTCACCACCTCAGGGTGGAAGCAATGAGCAGTTCTTC. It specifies CASSPPQGGSNEQFF.